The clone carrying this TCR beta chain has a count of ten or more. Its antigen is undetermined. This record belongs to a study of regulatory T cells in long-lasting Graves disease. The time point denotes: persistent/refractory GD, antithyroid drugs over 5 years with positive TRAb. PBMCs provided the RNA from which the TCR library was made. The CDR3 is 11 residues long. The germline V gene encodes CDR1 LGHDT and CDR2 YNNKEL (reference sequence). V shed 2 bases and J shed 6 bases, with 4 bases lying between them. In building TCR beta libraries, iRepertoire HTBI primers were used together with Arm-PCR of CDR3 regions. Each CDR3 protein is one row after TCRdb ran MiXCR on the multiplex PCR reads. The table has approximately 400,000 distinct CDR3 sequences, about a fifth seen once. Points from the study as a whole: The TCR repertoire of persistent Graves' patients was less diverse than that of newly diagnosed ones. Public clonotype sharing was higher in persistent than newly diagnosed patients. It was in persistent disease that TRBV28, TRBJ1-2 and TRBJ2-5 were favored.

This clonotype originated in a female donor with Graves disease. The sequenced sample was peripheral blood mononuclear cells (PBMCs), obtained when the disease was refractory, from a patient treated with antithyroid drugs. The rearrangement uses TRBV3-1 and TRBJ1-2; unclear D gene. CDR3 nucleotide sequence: TGTGCCAGCAGCCAACAACATGGCTACACCTTC. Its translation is CASSQQHGYTF.